These 32 T cell receptor beta chains share one sample of origin, sequenced in a study of cytomegalovirus exposure and HLA in healthy donors. Repertoires were generated with immunoSEQ multiplex PCR, while TCRdb's copy carries only in-frame clones and drops some. The sample has about 250,000 clones; about 88% are singletons. Sequenced material: PBMCs. The receptors come from a man in his late teens or twenties in good health and CMV-seropositive.

The chain employs TRBV7-8 and TRBJ2-7; D uncertain. V was pared by 5 bases and J by 3 bases, with 23 bases between. Germline lookup yields CDR1 SGHVS and CDR2 FQNEAQ. This CDR3 has 17 residues. The CDR3 loop reads CASSGGIGPAPNYEQYF. The CDR3 nucleotides are TGTGCCAGCAGCGGCGGAATTGGCCCAGCGCCCAACTACGAGCAGTACTTC.

This chain uses TRBV27 with TRBJ1-1, with 7 bases identical to TRBD1. This CDR3 comprises 14 residues. V gave up 3 bases and J gave up 5 bases; unmatched junction bases: 6. Germline CDR1 is MNHEY and CDR2 is SMNVEV (reference sequence). CDR3 residues: CASSLAGGKTEAFF. In DNA, the CDR3 is TGTGCCAGCAGTTTGGCAGGGGGTAAGACTGAAGCTTTCTTT.

This chain joins TRBV27 and TRBJ2-1; no firm D call. Germline V gene data show CDR1 as MNHEY and CDR2 as SMNVEV (reference sequence). The V gene lost 3 bases and the J gene lost 4 bases, with 13 bases spanning the gap. This CDR3 has 15 residues. The CDR3 sequence: CASSLAVRRYNEQFF. DNA for the CDR3: TGTGCCAGCAGTTTGGCGGTGCGGCGGTACAATGAGCAGTTCTTC.

The CDR3 here is CASSYRGRTQYF. CDR3 in DNA: TGTGCCAGCAGTTACCGGGGGCGGACCCAGTACTTC. The V and J genes are TRBV6-6 and TRBJ2-5; D tentatively fits TRBD1 or TRBD2 (6 bases each). V shed 2 bases and J shed 7 bases, with 8 bases lying between them. This CDR3 comprises 12 residues. Germline values: CDR1 MNHNY, CDR2 SVGAGI (reference sequence).

In this sample, this clone turned up a few times. This chain links TRBV7-9 with TRBJ1-2; TRBD1 might be the D (5 bases). This CDR3 spans 15 amino acids. Trimming shortened V by 4 bases and J by 5 bases, and 17 bases separated the two germline ends. Germline V CDR1 and CDR2: SEHNR, FQNEAQ (reference sequence). DNA of the CDR3: TGTGCCAGCAGCTCCCCCCGGCCGGGGGGGTATGGCTACACCTTC. This translates into CASSSPRPGGYGYTF.

This chain joins TRBV6-1 and TRBJ2-7, with D tentatively TRBD1 (5 bases). The V and J ends lost 2 bases and 5 bases respectively, with 16 bases between them. The CDR3 runs to 15 residues. Looked up from germline, CDR1 is MNHNS and CDR2 is SASEGT. The CDR3 sequence: CASSETGAGFDEQYF. The CDR3 nucleotides are TGTGCCAGCAGTGAAACCGGCGCAGGGTTCGACGAGCAGTACTTC.

This clone was detected only once. The rearrangement joins TRBV15 to TRBJ2-1; D gene uncertain. CDR3 size: 14 residues. V was cut by 6 bases and J by 4 bases, with 13 bases left in between. Germline V gene sequence: CDR1 LNHNV, CDR2 YYDKDF (reference sequence). CDR3 loop: CATSPTSGYNEQFF. In nucleotides, the CDR3 is TGTGCCACCAGTCCGACGAGTGGGTACAATGAGCAGTTCTTC. Together with reference TRBV15 and TRBJ2-1, the CDR3 gives the full variable domain: DAMVIQNPRYQVTQFGKPVTLSCSQTLNHNVMYWYQQKSSQAPKLLFHYYDKDFNNEADTPDNFQSRRPNTSFCFLDIRSPGLGDTAMYLCATSPTSGYNEQFFGPGTRLTVL.

The chain employs TRBV30 and TRBJ1-1; D gene uncertain. CDR3 length equals 13 residues. Germline loops: CDR1 GTSNPN, CDR2 SVGIG (reference sequence). V was trimmed by 3 bases and J by 5 bases, leaving 13 bases between them. CDR3 coding DNA: TGTGCCTGGAGCCCACAATTTAGTACTGAAGCTTTCTTT. Its protein product is CAWSPQFSTEAFF.

This chain uses TRBV28 with TRBJ1-1, with D unclear. The germline CDR1 and CDR2 sequences are MDHEN and SYDVKM. V was trimmed by 6 bases and J by 10 bases, leaving 15 bases between them. CDR3 length equals 12 residues. As DNA, the CDR3 is TGTGCCAGCAGCTCCACCTTAAATGCAGCTTTCTTT. It codes for CASSSTLNAAFF.

This clone was detected a few times. V usage is TRBV28 and J usage is TRBJ1-1; tentative D call: TRBD1 (5 bases). This CDR3 is 11 amino acids long. The ends were cut back, 5 bases at V and 11 bases at J, with 12 bases in the middle. The V gene's germline CDR1 is MDHEN and CDR2 SYDVKM. CDR3 sequence: CASSPTEGAFF. Written as DNA, the CDR3 is TGTGCCAGCAGTCCGACTGAGGGGGCTTTCTTT.

V is TRBV30 and J is TRBJ2-2, with a tentative D call TRBD2 (7 bases). Germline CDR1 reads GTSNPN; CDR2 reads SVGIG (reference sequence). The CDR3 has 14 amino acids. Trimming cost V 0 bases and J 7 bases, with 12 bases left between them. DNA of the CDR3: TGTGCCTGGAGTGTAGGGGGGGCTGTCGGGGAGCTGTTTTTT. Its protein is CAWSVGGAVGELFF. The whole variable domain, filled in from reference TRBV30 and TRBJ2-2, reads SQTIHQWPATLVQPVGSPLSLECTVEGTSNPNLYWYRQAAGRGLQLLFYSVGIGQISSEVPQNLSASRPQDRQFILSSKKLLLSDSGFYLCAWSVGGAVGELFFGEGSRLTVL.

The rearrangement links TRBV5-1 to TRBJ1-4, with 7 bases lining up with TRBD1. Germline CDR1 SGHRS, CDR2 YFSETQ. Germline trimming cut 1 base from V and 4 bases from J; bases unmatched to any gene: 7. The CDR3 spans 16 residues. CDR3 in amino acids: CASSLLGGAYNEKLFF. The CDR3 DNA reads as TGCGCCAGCAGCTTGTTAGGGGGCGCGTATAATGAAAAACTGTTTTTT.

V is TRBV27 and J is TRBJ1-2; 7 nucleotides line up with TRBD1. With V trimmed by 0 bases and J by 5 bases, 6 bases remained unmatched. Germline CDR1 reads MNHEY; CDR2 reads SMNVEV (reference sequence). This CDR3 has 15 residues. The DNA for the CDR3 is TGTGCCAGCAGTTTATCCGGGCCCAGGGGGTATGGCTACACCTTC. This sequence encodes CASSLSGPRGYGYTF.

The rearrangement links TRBV2 to TRBJ2-2; the D gene is possibly TRBD1 (6 bases). The CDR3 spans 16 residues. In germline, CDR1 is SNHLY, CDR2 FYNNEI. V was pared by 0 bases and J by 5 bases, with 13 bases between. The DNA for the CDR3 is TGTGCCAGCAGTGAAGCGGGAAGGGGGAAAACCGGGGAGCTGTTTTTT. This translates into CASSEAGRGKTGELFF.

This rearrangement joins TRBV10-2 to TRBJ1-1; unclear D gene. The CDR3 is made up of 12 amino acids. V gave up 6 bases and J gave up 11 bases, with 16 bases separating them. Germline V CDR1 and CDR2: WSHSY, SAAADI. CDR3 coding DNA: TGCGCCAGCAGGGACGCGGGGTTCTCGGCTTTCTTT. Translating it yields CASRDAGFSAFF.

This clone was observed a single time. This CDR3 is CASSSMTSVQYTDTQYF. CDR3 DNA sequence: TGTGCCAGCAGTAGCATGACTAGCGTTCAGTACACAGATACGCAGTATTTT. The rearrangement links TRBV5-6 to TRBJ2-3; 8 positions agree with TRBD2. The CDR3 contains 17 residues. The V gene's germline CDR1 is SGHDT and CDR2 YYEEEE. The trim removed 5 bases at V and 2 bases at J, leaving 13 bases unmatched.

V and J are TRBV10-2 and TRBJ1-1; tentative D call: TRBD1 (5 bases). Trimming took 5 bases from V and 3 from J, leaving 10 bases between them. This CDR3 spans 13 amino acids. Germline values: CDR1 WSHSY, CDR2 SAAADI. This CDR3 is CASSLGGDTEAFF. The DNA of the CDR3 is TGCGCCAGCAGTCTCGGAGGGGACACTGAAGCTTTCTTT.

The chain links TRBV4-3 to TRBJ2-1; no reliable D call. The germline V and J ends were trimmed by 4 bases and 5 bases, with 3 bases remaining between them. CDR3 length: 11 amino acids. Germline-derived CDR1 and CDR2 are LGHNA and YSLEER. The CDR3 spells CASSLDNEQFF. CDR3 DNA: TGCGCCAGCAGCCTGGACAATGAGCAGTTCTTC.

The V and J genes are TRBV7-9 and TRBJ2-7, with D perhaps TRBD1 (6 bases). Looked up from germline, CDR1 is SEHNR and CDR2 is FQNEAQ (reference sequence). Trimming removed 5 bases from V and 3 bases from J, with 17 bases in between. The CDR3 is made up of 15 amino acids. Here the CDR3 DNA reads TGTGCCAGCAGCCAAACGGGACACTTACTCTACGAGCAGTACTTC. This sequence encodes CASSQTGHLLYEQYF.

The chain joins TRBV7-2 to TRBJ2-1; 7 bases line up with TRBD1. CDR3 size: 15 residues. Per germline, CDR1 SGHTA and CDR2 FQGNSA. Trimming removed 1 base from V and 2 bases from J; junction bases left unmatched: 2. The CDR3 is CASSLDRGAYNEQFF. CDR3 nucleotides: TGTGCCAGCAGCTTAGACAGGGGAGCCTACAATGAGCAGTTCTTC. The entire variable domain, with the rest obtained from reference TRBV7-2 and TRBJ2-1, is as follows: GAGVSQSPSNKVTEKGKDVELRCDPISGHTALYWYRQSLGQGLEFLIYFQGNSAPDKSGLPSDRFSAERTGGSVSTLTIQRTQQEDSAVYLCASSLDRGAYNEQFFGPGTRLTVL.

J is TRBJ2-3 and V is TRBV5-6; 9 bases fit TRBD2. This CDR3 is 14 amino acids long. The ends lost 8 bases at V and 3 bases at J; junction bases unmatched: 7. Germline V gene lookup returns CDR1 SGHDT and CDR2 YYEEEE. CDR3 protein: CASVSGSSTDTQYF. The CDR3, as DNA: TGTGCCAGTGTTAGCGGGAGTTCTACAGATACGCAGTATTTT. Full variable domain (missing parts from reference TRBV5-6 and TRBJ2-3): DAGVTQSPTHLIKTRGQQVTLRCSPKSGHDTVSWYQQALGQGPQFIFQYYEEEERQRGNFPDRFSGHQFPNYSSELNVNALLLGDSALYLCASVSGSSTDTQYFGPGTRLTVL.

The V gene is TRBV6-1, the J gene TRBJ1-4, with TRBD1 matching 7 bases. Germline lookup yields CDR1 MNHNS and CDR2 SASEGT. After removal of 6 bases from V and 4 bases from J, the junction contained 8 bases not matched to a gene. CDR3 length: 15 residues. Here the CDR3 DNA reads TGTGCCAGCAGGGGCCGGGACAGAGATAATGAAAAACTGTTTTTT. This translates into CASRGRDRDNEKLFF.

This rearrangement joins TRBV19 to TRBJ2-1; 10 positions agree with TRBD2. CDR3 length: 14 amino acids. Trimming at V came to 4 bases and at J to 5 bases, leaving 2 bases not matched to a gene. Germline assignment: CDR1 LNHDA and CDR2 SQIVND (reference sequence). The CDR3 coding sequence is TGTGCCAGTAGTAAACTAGCGGGAAACAATGAGCAGTTCTTC. Protein: CASSKLAGNNEQFF.

This clone was found a few times. The chain links TRBV14 to TRBJ2-7, with 8 bases lining up with TRBD2. V was clipped by 6 bases and J by 3 bases; unmatched bases: 10. Germline lookup yields CDR1 SGHDN and CDR2 FVKESK. The CDR3 extends over 15 amino acids. The CDR3 region has the DNA TGTGCCAGCAGGCAAACCGGGACTAGACGCTACGAGCAGTACTTC. Translated, it gives CASRQTGTRRYEQYF. Variable domain in full (rest from reference TRBV14 and TRBJ2-7): EAGVTQFPSHSVIEKGQTVTLRCDPISGHDNLYWYRRVMGKEIKFLLHFVKESKQDESGMPNNRFLAERTGGTYSTLKVQPAELEDSGVYFCASRQTGTRRYEQYFGPGTRLTVT.

The rearrangement joins TRBV7-9 to TRBJ1-2; TRBD1 is a possible D gene (5 bases). V lost 4 bases, J lost 8 bases, and 14 bases lay in between. The CDR3 runs 13 residues. Germline CDR1 SEHNR, CDR2 FQNEAQ (reference sequence). The CDR3 coding sequence is TGTGCCAGCAGCTCACCGGAGAGGGACGGCTACACCTTC. Encoded protein: CASSSPERDGYTF.

A few counts support this clone. The chain recombines TRBV4-1 with TRBJ1-1; no clear D gene. Germline loops: CDR1 MGHRA, CDR2 YSYEKL. V lost 0 bases and J lost 9, with 11 bases in between. This CDR3 contains 13 residues. CDR3 coding DNA: TGCGCCAGCAGCCAAGATCAGACAACCCAAGCTTTCTTT. This encodes CASSQDQTTQAFF.

The CDR3 region is CASSLILAGRNEQFF. CDR3 DNA: TGTGCCAGCAGTTTAATTCTAGCGGGAAGGAATGAGCAGTTCTTC. The chain couples TRBV27 to TRBJ2-1; 9 nucleotides align to TRBD2. V shed 2 bases and J 7 bases; nucleotides not matched to a gene: 6. CDR3 length: 15 amino acids. The germline V gene encodes CDR1 MNHEY and CDR2 SMNVEV (reference sequence).

As DNA, the CDR3 is TGTGCCAGCAGTAAGAGCGAGGATAATGAAAAACTGTTTTTT. Translation: CASSKSEDNEKLFF. The chain links TRBV28 to TRBJ1-4; no definite D call. Germline CDR1 is MDHEN and CDR2 is SYDVKM. V was trimmed by 5 bases and J by 4 bases, leaving 11 bases between them. The CDR3 has 14 residues.

This clone is a singleton in its sample. This chain links TRBV4-3 with TRBJ1-4; 7 bases agree with TRBD1. V dropped 3 bases and J dropped 7; count of bases not matched to a gene: 11. This CDR3 is 16 amino acids long. The germline CDR1 and CDR2 sequences are LGHNA and YSLEER. The CDR3 spells CASSQASGTEGEKLFF. The CDR3 DNA reads TGCGCCAGCAGCCAGGCATCCGGGACAGAGGGTGAAAAACTGTTTTTT.

The V call is TRBV9, the J call TRBJ2-1, with D possibly matching TRBD2 (5 bases). V lost 3 bases, J lost 0 bases, and 10 bases lay in between. The CDR3 sequence is 15 residues long. CDR1 is SGDLS and CDR2 is YYNGEE in the germline V gene. CDR3 coding DNA: TGTGCCAGCAGCGACACGGGGTCCTCCTACAATGAGCAGTTCTTC. Translating gives CASSDTGSSYNEQFF.

This clone was seen a handful of times. The chain is built from TRBV5-4 and TRBJ2-4; D is unresolved. From germline, CDR1 is SGHNT and CDR2 YYREEE (reference sequence). The CDR3 consists of 13 residues. V dropped 4 bases and J dropped 2 bases, with 7 bases sitting between them. For the CDR3, the DNA is TGTGCCAGCAGCCTGATCCCCAAAAACATTCAGTACTTC. Translated: CASSLIPKNIQYF.

J is TRBJ1-2 and V is TRBV5-8, with 7 positions matching TRBD1. V was clipped by 4 bases and J by 5 bases; unmatched bases: 8. Germline V lookup: CDR1 SGHTS, CDR2 YDEGEE. The CDR3 totals 14 residues. The CDR3 region has the DNA TGTGCCAGCAGCACCACCGGGACAGCATATGGCTACACCTTC. Translation: CASSTTGTAYGYTF.